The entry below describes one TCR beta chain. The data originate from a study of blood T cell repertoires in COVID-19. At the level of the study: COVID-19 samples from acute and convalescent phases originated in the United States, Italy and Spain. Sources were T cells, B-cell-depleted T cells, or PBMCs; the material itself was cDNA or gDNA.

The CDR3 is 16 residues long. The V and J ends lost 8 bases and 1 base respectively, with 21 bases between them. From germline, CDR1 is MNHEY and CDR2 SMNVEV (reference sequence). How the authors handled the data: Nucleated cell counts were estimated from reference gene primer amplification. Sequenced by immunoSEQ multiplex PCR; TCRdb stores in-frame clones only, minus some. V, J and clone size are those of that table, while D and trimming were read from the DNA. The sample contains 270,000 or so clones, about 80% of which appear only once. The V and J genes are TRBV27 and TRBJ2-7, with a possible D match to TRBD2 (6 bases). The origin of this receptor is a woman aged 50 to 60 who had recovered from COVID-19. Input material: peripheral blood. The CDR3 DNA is TGTGCCAGCGGGACTCCTCAAGGGCTGCGTTCCTACGAGCAGTACTTC. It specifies CASGTPQGLRSYEQYF.